This TCR beta chain was sequenced during a study of immune evolution from preneoplasia to lung adenocarcinoma. CDR1 SGHTA and CDR2 FQGNSA come from the germline V gene. The CDR3 length is 15 residues. The ends were cut back, 4 bases at V and 2 bases at J, with 15 bases in the middle. This clone has only one observation. Clones were read by immunoSEQ multiplex PCR, and TCRdb kept only the in-frame ones, dropping some. The data show around 2,200 clones, roughly 80% seen once. Sequencing was done on a sample of FFPE adjacent normal lung tissue. This receptor was identified in a person aged 60 to 80 with lung adenocarcinoma. This chain joins TRBV7-2 and TRBJ2-7; TRBD1 might be the D (6 bases). CDR3 loop: CASSYGGQFAYEQYF. Written as DNA, the CDR3 is TGTGCCAGCAGCTACGGCGGACAGTTTGCCTACGAGCAGTACTTC.